This T cell receptor (beta chain) was retrieved from a study of control samples from healthy donors and cancer patients (dated by TCRdb to 2018 to 2020). Libraries were built with the immunoSEQ multiplex PCR assay. TCRdb took this table from immuneACCESS and kept in-frame rearrangements with V and J called. Such tables lack part of the clones; where checked against another copy, unresolved V genes explain under half of the gap, and the rest is unexplained. The table for this sample lists 70,000 to 90,000 clones; approximately 94% of them were counted only once. About 5% of the sample rests with the top ten. Based on the germline V gene, the CDR1 and CDR2 sequences are MDHEN and SYDVKM. The junction carries 20 bases between V and J, which are trimmed by 5 bases and 0 bases respectively. The CDR3 starts with the cysteine, ends with the phenylalanine, and has 18 residues. Only the CDR3 region is kept as DNA, spanning 54 bases read in frame from base 1.

About this clone itself: Its target antigen remains unknown. No per-base quality is available; no much larger clone lies one base away.

The sample was blood. The clonotype comes from a young woman in good health. This chain is built from TRBV28 and TRBJ1-3, with a weak D call of TRBD1 (5 bases match). The CDR3 here reads CASSPGQGSTNSGNTIYF. The sequenced DNA: TGTGCCAGCAGTCCTGGACAAGGGAGTACAAACTCTGGAAACACCATATATTTT.